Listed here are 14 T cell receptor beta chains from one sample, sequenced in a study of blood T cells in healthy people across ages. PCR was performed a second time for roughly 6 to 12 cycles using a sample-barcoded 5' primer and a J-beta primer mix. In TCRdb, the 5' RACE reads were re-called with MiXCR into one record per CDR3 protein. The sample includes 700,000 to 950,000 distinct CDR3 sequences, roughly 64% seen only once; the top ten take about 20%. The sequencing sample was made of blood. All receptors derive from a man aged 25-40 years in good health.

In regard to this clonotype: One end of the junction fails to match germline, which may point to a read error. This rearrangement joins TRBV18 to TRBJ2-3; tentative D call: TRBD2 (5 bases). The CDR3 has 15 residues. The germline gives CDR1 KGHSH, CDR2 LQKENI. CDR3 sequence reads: CASPPAGVYADTQYF. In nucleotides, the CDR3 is TGTGCCAGCCCACCGGCCGGGGTTTACGCAGATACGCAGTATTTT.

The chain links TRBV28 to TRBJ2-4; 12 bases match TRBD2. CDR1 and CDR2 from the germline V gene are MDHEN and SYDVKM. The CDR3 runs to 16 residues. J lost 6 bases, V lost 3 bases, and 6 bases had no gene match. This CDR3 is CASSLETSGRRNIQYF. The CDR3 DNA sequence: TGTGCCAGCAGTTTGGAGACTAGCGGGAGAAGAAACATTCAGTACTTC.

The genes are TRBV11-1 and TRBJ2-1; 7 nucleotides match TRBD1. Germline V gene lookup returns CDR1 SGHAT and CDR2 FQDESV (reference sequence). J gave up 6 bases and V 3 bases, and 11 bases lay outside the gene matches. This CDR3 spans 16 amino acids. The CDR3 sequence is CASSLGTTGRLNEQFF. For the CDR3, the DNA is TGTGCCAGCAGCTTGGGGACGACAGGGAGACTCAATGAGCAGTTCTTC.

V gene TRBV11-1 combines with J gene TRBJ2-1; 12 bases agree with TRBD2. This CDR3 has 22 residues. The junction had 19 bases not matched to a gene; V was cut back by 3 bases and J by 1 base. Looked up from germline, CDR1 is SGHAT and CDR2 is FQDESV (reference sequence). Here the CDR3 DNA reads TGTGCCAGCAGCTTTGAGACTAGCGGGAGAGGACCCGAGACTGGGTCCTACAATGAGCAGTTCTTC. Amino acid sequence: CASSFETSGRGPETGSYNEQFF.

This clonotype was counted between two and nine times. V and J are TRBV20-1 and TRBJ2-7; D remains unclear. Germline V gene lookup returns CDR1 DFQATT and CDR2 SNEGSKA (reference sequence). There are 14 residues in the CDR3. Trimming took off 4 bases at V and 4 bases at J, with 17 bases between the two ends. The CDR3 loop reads CSAKLRNTNYEQYF. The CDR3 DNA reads TGCAGTGCTAAATTACGTAACACAAATTACGAGCAGTACTTC.

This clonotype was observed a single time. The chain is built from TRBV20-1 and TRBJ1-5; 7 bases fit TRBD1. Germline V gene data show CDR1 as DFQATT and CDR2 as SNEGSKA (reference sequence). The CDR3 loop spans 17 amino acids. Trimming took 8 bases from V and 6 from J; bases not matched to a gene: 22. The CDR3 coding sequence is TGCAGTCCTTGGGGCCCAAACTTCGGGACAGAAGGTCAGCCCCAGCATTTT. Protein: CSPWGPNFGTEGQPQHF.

The CDR3, as DNA: TGTGCCAGCGGAACGATAGCGGGGTCCTACAATGAGCAGTTCTTC. Translation: CASGTIAGSYNEQFF. The genes are TRBV7-9 and TRBJ2-1; 8 bases fit TRBD2. The V gene end was trimmed by 8 bases and the J gene end by 1 base; junction bases not matched to a gene: 7. The V gene's germline CDR1 is SEHNR and CDR2 FQNEAQ (reference sequence). This CDR3 has 15 residues.

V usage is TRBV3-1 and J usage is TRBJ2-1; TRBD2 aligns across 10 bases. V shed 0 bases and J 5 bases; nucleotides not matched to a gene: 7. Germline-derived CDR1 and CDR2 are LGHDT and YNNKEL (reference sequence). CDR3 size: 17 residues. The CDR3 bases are TGTGCCAGCAGCCAAGATTTTAGCGGGAGGACCAACAATGAGCAGTTCTTC. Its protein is CASSQDFSGRTNNEQFF.

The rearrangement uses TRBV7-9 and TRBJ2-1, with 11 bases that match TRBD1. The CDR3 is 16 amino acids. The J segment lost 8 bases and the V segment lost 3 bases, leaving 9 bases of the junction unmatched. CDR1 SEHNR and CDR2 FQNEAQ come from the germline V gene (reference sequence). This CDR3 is CASSFGQGASVYEQFF. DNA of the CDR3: TGTGCCAGCAGCTTCGGACAGGGGGCTTCAGTATATGAGCAGTTCTTC.

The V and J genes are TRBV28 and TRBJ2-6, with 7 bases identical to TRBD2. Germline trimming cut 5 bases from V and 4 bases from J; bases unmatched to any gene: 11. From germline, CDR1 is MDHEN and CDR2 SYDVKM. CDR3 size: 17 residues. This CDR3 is CASSPDLGGTGANVLTF. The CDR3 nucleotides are TGTGCCAGCAGTCCAGACTTGGGGGGGACCGGGGCCAACGTCCTGACTTTC.

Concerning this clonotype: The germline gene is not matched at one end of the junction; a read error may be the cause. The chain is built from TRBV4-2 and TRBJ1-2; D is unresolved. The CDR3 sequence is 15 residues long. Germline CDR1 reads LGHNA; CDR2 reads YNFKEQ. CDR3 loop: CASRQERGPNYGYTF. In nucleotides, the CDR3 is TGTGCCAGCAGGCAAGAACGCGGGCCTAACTATGGCTACACCTTC.

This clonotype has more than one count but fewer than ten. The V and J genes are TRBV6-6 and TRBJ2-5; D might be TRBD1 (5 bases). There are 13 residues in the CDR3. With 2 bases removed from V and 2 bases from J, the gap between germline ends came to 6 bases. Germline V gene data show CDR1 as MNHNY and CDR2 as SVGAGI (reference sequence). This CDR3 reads CASSYGAQETQYF. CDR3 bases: TGTGCCAGCAGTTACGGGGCTCAAGAGACCCAGTACTTC.

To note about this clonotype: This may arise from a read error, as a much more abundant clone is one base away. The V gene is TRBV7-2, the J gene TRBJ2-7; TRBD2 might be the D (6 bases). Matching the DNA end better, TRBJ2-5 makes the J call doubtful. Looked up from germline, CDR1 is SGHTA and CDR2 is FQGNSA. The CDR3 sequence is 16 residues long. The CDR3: CVSSLRASEGGETQYF. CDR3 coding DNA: TGTGTCAGCAGCTTACGGGCCTCCGAGGGAGGAGAGACCCAGTACTTC.

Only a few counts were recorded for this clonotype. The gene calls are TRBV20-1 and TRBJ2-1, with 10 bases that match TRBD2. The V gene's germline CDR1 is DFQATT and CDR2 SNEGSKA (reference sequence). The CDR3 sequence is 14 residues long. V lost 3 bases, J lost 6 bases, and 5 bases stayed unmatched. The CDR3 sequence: CSASGTSVGNEQFF. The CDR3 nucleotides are TGCAGTGCTAGTGGGACTAGCGTAGGCAATGAGCAGTTCTTC.